A selection of T cell receptor beta chains follows, all from one sample in a study of blood T cell repertoires in COVID-19. Profiling relied on immunoSEQ multiplex PCR, and the TCRdb table lists in-frame clones only, not all of them. In the table there are fewer than 250,000 clones, 80% to 90% of which are singletons. Sequencing was performed on peripheral blood. These receptors were obtained from a man aged 25 to 45 with COVID-19, enrolled during active disease. Both conserved end residues are part of each CDR3. D genes are given only for firm matches. Size is omitted from some rows. Given values are once, few, many or a class for expanded clones.

>NA|TRBV7-9|TRBJ1-4|NA
CASSFGQTNEKLFF
>TRBD1|TRBV19|TRBJ1-2|once
CASSIKAGGYGYTF
>TRBD1|TRBV5-1|TRBJ1-1|NA
CASSSGTGRRTEAFF
>NA|TRBV7-9|TRBJ1-1|NA
CASSLGGRAEAFF
>TRBD1|TRBV7-7|TRBJ2-1|NA
CASSSGTGTYNEQFF
>NA|TRBV5-1|TRBJ1-5|NA
CASSLDMASNQPQHF
>NA|TRBV7-9|TRBJ1-6|once
CASSPVAAYNSPLHF
>NA|TRBV3-1/TRBV3-2|TRBJ2-6|NA
CATGRSGASGANVLTF
>TRBD2|TRBV7-8|TRBJ2-1|once
CASSLDTAGGRYEQFF
>NA|TRBV4-1|TRBJ1-1|NA
CASSQVKGTEAFF
>TRBD1|TRBV19|TRBJ2-2|NA
CAVGQTRTGKNTGELFF
>NA|TRBV6-5|TRBJ2-1|NA
CASSYSHENEQFF
>NA|TRBV19|TRBJ1-5|NA
CASKVRTPNQPQHF
>NA|TRBV10-3|TRBJ2-1|NA
CAISGVSGKSSYNEQFF
>TRBD1|TRBV28|TRBJ1-6|NA
CASSLGQATYNSPLHF
>TRBD1|TRBV30|TRBJ2-7|NA
CAWSTGTGVGYEQYF
>NA|TRBV4-1|TRBJ1-4|NA
CASSQVGEKLFF
>TRBD2|TRBV2|TRBJ2-3|NA
CASETASGGTDTQYF